These T cell receptor beta chains were read from a single sample in a study of T cells in Graves' hyperthyroidism and ophthalmopathy. TCRdb called the multiplex PCR reads again in MiXCR, with one record for every CDR3 protein. The sample lists about 360,000 distinct CDR3 sequences, about 12% occurring once. Input material: blood. Receptors were obtained from a woman aged 18 to 35 with Graves' hyperthyroidism. Each CDR3 is given with its conserved first and last residue. D genes are given only for firm matches. Where a row states a size, it is once, few, many or the class of an expanded clone; other rows omit it.

d_call,v_call,j_call,clone_size,cdr3_nt,cdr3_aa
-,TRBV5-1,TRBJ2-7,many,TGCGCCAGCAGCCCCTACAGGGAGGGCGAGCAGTACTTC,CASSPYREGEQYF
-,TRBV9,TRBJ2-3,many,TGTGCCAGCAGCGTGGGATCTCCCAGGACCTTGGGAGATACGCAGTATTTT,CASSVGSPRTLGDTQYF
-,TRBV10-3,TRBJ2-7,-,TGTGCCATCAGTCTCCCAGGGGGGAGCTCCTACGAGCAGTACTTC,CAISLPGGSSYEQYF
-,TRBV7-8,TRBJ2-5,many,TGTGCCAGCAGCCCCCCCCAAGAGACCCAGTACTTC,CASSPPQETQYF
-,TRBV7-8,TRBJ2-5,many,TGTGCCAGCAGCTTAGCGCTTGCGGGGAGTAACCAAGAGACCCAGTACTTC,CASSLALAGSNQETQYF
-,TRBV7-2,TRBJ2-7,once,TGTGCCAGCAGCTCGACAGGCTGGGGGGAGCAGTACTTC,CASSSTGWGEQYF
-,TRBV14,TRBJ2-2,-,TGTGCCAGCAGCCAAGTCACACCCAACACCGGGGAGCTGTTTTTT,CASSQVTPNTGELFF
-,TRBV14,TRBJ1-1,-,TGTGCCAGCAGCCAAGTTGACCATTCGAGCACTGAAGCTTTCTTT,CASSQVDHSSTEAFF
-,TRBV12-3/TRBV12-4,TRBJ2-7,many,TGTGCCAGCAGTTACGCTACAGGGCCGACCTACGAGCAGTACTTC,CASSYATGPTYEQYF
-,TRBV20-1,TRBJ2-1,few,TGCTCGGGTGGGTTGAATGAGCAGTTCTTC,CSGGLNEQFF
-,TRBV2,TRBJ1-6,many,TGTGCCAGCAGTCAAACGGTGACCTATAATTCACCCCTCCACTTT,CASSQTVTYNSPLHF
TRBD2,TRBV5-1,TRBJ2-7,many,TGCGCCAGCAGCTTGGCCGAGCCTAGCGGAGGCTACGAGCAGTACTTC,CASSLAEPSGGYEQYF
TRBD2,TRBV27,TRBJ2-3,many,TGTGCCAGCAGACCTGTTACCCTAGCGGACTCGGATACGCAGTATTTT,CASRPVTLADSDTQYF
TRBD1,TRBV18,TRBJ1-4,-,TGTGCCACTAACAGGGGGAATGAAAAACTGTTTTTT,CATNRGNEKLFF
-,TRBV20-1,TRBJ2-1,many,TGCAGTGCTACTAGGCCCTCGTCGGCGCAGTTCTTC,CSATRPSSAQFF
-,TRBV7-2,TRBJ2-5,many,TGTGCCAGCAGCTCGCACCCCTTGGAGACCCAGTACTTC,CASSSHPLETQYF
-,TRBV11-2,TRBJ2-5,many,TGTGCCAGCAGGCCCTGGGACTTTCAAGAGACCCAGTACTTC,CASRPWDFQETQYF
-,TRBV6-5,TRBJ2-2,many,TGTGCCAGCAGTTACTACGGAACCGGGGAGCTGTTTTTT,CASSYYGTGELFF
-,TRBV3-1,TRBJ1-2,few,TGTGCCAGCAGCCCGGACGGGGGTGGCTATGGCTACACCTTC,CASSPDGGGYGYTF
TRBD1,TRBV27,TRBJ2-2,many,TGTGCCAGCAGTTTAGGAAGGCGGGACAGGGTAACCACCGGGGAGCTGTTTTTT,CASSLGRRDRVTTGELFF
-,TRBV4-2,TRBJ2-5,once,TGTGCCAGCAGCCAAGTCGGGGAAGAGACCCAGTACTTC,CASSQVGEETQYF
-,TRBV6-1,TRBJ1-5,many,TGTGCCAGCAGTGAAACAAGGGGTCAGCCCCAGCATTTT,CASSETRGQPQHF
-,TRBV20-1,TRBJ1-2,many,TGCAGTGCTTGGAGGGGCTCCGGGCTTGGCTACACCTTC,CSAWRGSGLGYTF
TRBD1,TRBV7-2,TRBJ1-1,many,TGTGCCAGCAGCCCTCGACAGGGACGTGAAGCTTTCTTT,CASSPRQGREAFF
TRBD1,TRBV27,TRBJ1-1,many,TGTGCCAGCAGTCCCACAGGGGGCGCAACTGAAGCTTTCTTT,CASSPTGGATEAFF
-,TRBV2,TRBJ2-5,many,TGTGCCAGCAGGGGGGGACAGAAAGAGACCCAGTACTTC,CASRGGQKETQYF
-,TRBV7-4,TRBJ2-7,-,TGTGCCAGCAGCGAAATTGCGGCAGGGACGTACGAGCAGTACTTC,CASSEIAAGTYEQYF
-,TRBV6-2/TRBV6-3,TRBJ1-3,many,TGTGCCAGCAGACAAACAGGGTTCTCTGGAAACACCATATATTTT,CASRQTGFSGNTIYF
-,TRBV20-1,TRBJ1-1,many,TGCAGTGCGGCGACAGGAACCGTGAGCACTGAAGCTTTCTTT,CSAATGTVSTEAFF
TRBD1,TRBV2,TRBJ1-2,many,TGTGCCAGCAGTCACTTTTACACCATAGGGACAGACAATAACTATGGCTACACCTTC,CASSHFYTIGTDNNYGYTF
TRBD1,TRBV13,TRBJ1-2,many,TGTGCCAGCAGCTGGGGGACAGGGGCCTCGAGGGGCTACACCTTC,CASSWGTGASRGYTF
-,TRBV14,TRBJ2-7,few,TGTGCCAGCAGCCAAGATGGGCTCTTGGGCGGATGGCCCTACGAGCAGTACTTC,CASSQDGLLGGWPYEQYF
-,TRBV7-6,TRBJ2-5,many,TGTGCCAGCAGCTTAGAACGCCAAGAGACCCAGTACTTC,CASSLERQETQYF
-,TRBV29-1,TRBJ2-7,few,TGCAGCGCCGTCGGGCTGCTAAGCTCCTACGAGCAGTACTTC,CSAVGLLSSYEQYF
-,TRBV27,TRBJ2-3,many,TGTGCCAGCAGTCCAAGAATGACAGATACGCAGTATTTT,CASSPRMTDTQYF
TRBD2,TRBV11-3,TRBJ2-7,many,TGTGCCAGCAGCTTAAGTCACCTGGGAGGGAACAACGAGCAGTACTTC,CASSLSHLGGNNEQYF
TRBD1,TRBV7-2,TRBJ2-1,-,TGTGCCAGCAGCTCCCAGGGGGCGCGGGCCGGGGAGCAGTTCTTC,CASSSQGARAGEQFF
TRBD1,TRBV19,TRBJ2-1,few,TGTGCCAGTAGTCCCGGTATAGACAGGGGGCGAACTGAGCAGTTCTTC,CASSPGIDRGRTEQFF
TRBD1,TRBV5-1,TRBJ2-7,many,TGCGCCAGCAGCCAGGGTGGGACAGGGGGCCACGAGCAGTACTTC,CASSQGGTGGHEQYF
-,TRBV6-2/TRBV6-3,TRBJ2-2,few,TGTGCCAGCCAAGGACGGCACACCGGGGAGCTGTTTTTT,CASQGRHTGELFF
-,TRBV18,TRBJ1-4,many,TGTGCCAGCTCCTCAACTACTAATGAAAAACTGTTTTTT,CASSSTTNEKLFF
-,TRBV5-6,TRBJ1-3,-,TGTGCCAGCAGCTTGGGTCCCTCCTTCTCTGGAAACACCATATATTTT,CASSLGPSFSGNTIYF
TRBD1,TRBV7-9,TRBJ2-5,few,TGTGCCAGCAGCCCGGGGACAGGGCAAGAGACCCAGTACTTC,CASSPGTGQETQYF